This T cell receptor beta chain was sequenced in a study of CD8+ T cells in alopecia areata. Findings and caveats of the study: Persistence in scalp and blood during tofacitinib was observed for many expanded lesional clones.

Extraction of RNA preceded its reverse transcription into cDNA, which served as the sequencing template. Using immunoSEQ multiplex PCR, the repertoire was profiled, and TCRdb retains in-frame clones only, with some absent. The table lists hundreds of thousands of clones, just over 65% of them singletons. As for treatment: oral pan-JAK inhibitor, 5-10 mg twice daily. The CDR3 spans 12 residues. Germline CDR1 is SQVTM and CDR2 is ANQGSEA. V was shortened by 5 bases and J by 3 bases, with 11 bases between the two germline ends. Worth noting for this clone: Antigen: not known.

Source: CD4+ T cells sorted from blood, taken at week 44, from a patient treated with tofacitinib. The sequence was obtained from a human donor with alopecia areata. This rearrangement joins TRBV29-1 to TRBJ2-7; maybe TRBD1 (6 bases). CDR3: CSVRTGIYEQYF. In nucleotides, the CDR3 is TGCAGCGTTCGAACAGGGATCTACGAGCAGTACTTC.